Listed below are T cell receptor beta chains from one sample, sequenced in a study of CD8+CD57+ T cells in acquired aplastic anemia. TCRdb itself ran the reads through MiXCR, one entry per CDR3 protein. The table has about 160,000 distinct CDR3 sequences, 71% seen once. The sample comprised sorted CD4+, CD8+, or CD8+CD57+ T cells (not recorded which) from PBMCs. The source of these receptors is a human donor with aplastic anemia. Both conserved end residues are trimmed from each CDR3. Clone size, where shown, is once, few, many, or a class for clones that have expanded.

clone_size: NA
cdr3_length: 14
v_call: TRBV7-6
cdr3_aa: ASSPGTAQYLPEAF

clone_size: NA
cdr3_length: 10
v_call: TRBV20-1
cdr3_aa: SARELGDGYT

clone_size: few
cdr3_length: 12
v_call: TRBV7-3
cdr3_aa: ASSSIKGFYEQY

clone_size: NA
cdr3_length: 13
v_call: TRBV10-3
cdr3_aa: AINPSGGAGDTQY

clone_size: few
cdr3_length: 13
v_call: TRBV25-1
cdr3_aa: ASSKEGGPYNEQF

clone_size: many
cdr3_length: 13
v_call: TRBV6-5
cdr3_aa: ASSQRTSSRLELF

clone_size: NA
cdr3_length: 13
v_call: TRBV20-1
cdr3_aa: SARGLAGDRNEQF

clone_size: NA
cdr3_length: 14
v_call: TRBV7-2
cdr3_aa: ASSFAAGGAGETQY

clone_size: NA
cdr3_length: 11
v_call: TRBV20-1
cdr3_aa: SLQLPGVDTQY

clone_size: NA
cdr3_length: 14
v_call: TRBV10-3
cdr3_aa: AISGGRGSSAYEQY

clone_size: NA
cdr3_length: 10
v_call: TRBV19
cdr3_aa: ASSVDSTEAF

clone_size: NA
cdr3_length: 12
v_call: TRBV10-1
cdr3_aa: ATSTGRGTDTQY

clone_size: once
cdr3_length: 14
v_call: TRBV10-3
cdr3_aa: AISGGQGLYTGELF

clone_size: NA
cdr3_length: 13
v_call: TRBV9
cdr3_aa: ASSTPEGLNQPQH

clone_size: few
cdr3_length: 12
v_call: TRBV10-3
cdr3_aa: AISETATSYEQY

clone_size: NA
cdr3_length: 12
v_call: TRBV7-3
cdr3_aa: ASSLTGFMNTEA

clone_size: NA
cdr3_length: 12
v_call: TRBV11-2
cdr3_aa: ASSLDALGSEQY

clone_size: NA
cdr3_length: 10
v_call: TRBV29-1
cdr3_aa: SSVTGTGELF

clone_size: NA
cdr3_length: 14
v_call: TRBV19
cdr3_aa: ASSSPPGGGTDTQY

clone_size: NA
cdr3_length: 12
v_call: TRBV20-1
cdr3_aa: SASRGTGGQPQH

clone_size: NA
cdr3_length: 11
v_call: TRBV29-1
cdr3_aa: SADGSLNTEAF

clone_size: NA
cdr3_length: 13
v_call: TRBV29-1
cdr3_aa: SVRGTQANTGELF

clone_size: many
cdr3_length: 11
v_call: TRBV6-6
cdr3_aa: ASSRDRGYEQY

clone_size: few
cdr3_length: 13
v_call: TRBV2
cdr3_aa: ASIAGGSSSYEQY

clone_size: NA
cdr3_length: 12
v_call: TRBV20-1
cdr3_aa: SALRLAVYNEQF

clone_size: NA
cdr3_length: 10
v_call: TRBV7-9
cdr3_aa: ASSLLGDTQY

clone_size: NA
cdr3_length: 14
v_call: TRBV2
cdr3_aa: ASSPSTGLTNYGYT

clone_size: NA
cdr3_length: 11
v_call: TRBV6-1
cdr3_aa: ASSYSGKREAF

clone_size: NA
cdr3_length: 13
v_call: TRBV10-1
cdr3_aa: ASSAGQGSYNEQF

clone_size: NA
cdr3_length: 13
v_call: TRBV7-3
cdr3_aa: ASSLSGSLQETQY

clone_size: NA
cdr3_length: 12
v_call: TRBV6-5
cdr3_aa: ASSYGTGNNEQF

clone_size: NA
cdr3_length: 16
v_call: TRBV7-8
cdr3_aa: ASSLAASGGPNTGELF

clone_size: once
cdr3_length: 13
v_call: TRBV20-1
cdr3_aa: SARDLTGSTDTQY

clone_size: NA
cdr3_length: 12
v_call: TRBV7-9
cdr3_aa: ASSSGVTGNTIY

clone_size: NA
cdr3_length: 12
v_call: TRBV7-2
cdr3_aa: ASSLRGGGSGAF

clone_size: many
cdr3_length: 14
v_call: TRBV4-2
cdr3_aa: ASSSRKEGASYEQY

clone_size: NA
cdr3_length: 12
v_call: TRBV5-6
cdr3_aa: ASSFSGSSSPLH